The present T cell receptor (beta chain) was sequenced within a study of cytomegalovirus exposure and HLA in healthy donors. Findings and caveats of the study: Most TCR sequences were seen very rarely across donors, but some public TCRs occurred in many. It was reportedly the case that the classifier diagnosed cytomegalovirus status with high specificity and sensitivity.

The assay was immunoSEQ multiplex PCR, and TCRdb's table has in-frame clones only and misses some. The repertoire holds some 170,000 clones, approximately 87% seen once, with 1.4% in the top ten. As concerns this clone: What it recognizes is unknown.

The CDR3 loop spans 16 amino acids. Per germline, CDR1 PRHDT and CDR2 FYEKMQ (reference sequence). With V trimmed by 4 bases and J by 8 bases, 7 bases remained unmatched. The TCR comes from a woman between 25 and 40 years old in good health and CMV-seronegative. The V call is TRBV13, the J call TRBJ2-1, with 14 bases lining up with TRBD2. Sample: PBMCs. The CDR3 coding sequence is TGTGCCAGCAGCTCCGGACTAGCGGGGGGCATGGATGAGCAGTTCTTC. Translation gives CASSSGLAGGMDEQFF.